What follows are 17 T cell receptor beta chains derived from one specimen sequenced in a study of T cells in Graves' hyperthyroidism and ophthalmopathy. RNA transcripts yielded amplified TCR beta CDR3 regions. HTBI primers were used for first-round RT-PCR of the TCR CDR3. Each CDR3 protein gets one entry after TCRdb re-called the multiplex PCR reads with MiXCR. Of about 530,000 distinct CDR3 sequences in the sample, roughly 15% were seen once. Input material: blood. Receptor source: a woman aged 18-30 years with Graves' ophthalmopathy.

The chain recombines TRBV20-1 with TRBJ2-3, with 8 bases fitting TRBD2. The CDR3 covers 16 residues. In germline, CDR1 is DFQATT, CDR2 SNEGSKA (reference sequence). The V segment lost 0 bases and the J segment 3 bases; nucleotides outside the gene matches: 8. The CDR3 nucleotides are TGCAGTGCTAGAGATTACGCGGGGGGCCAAACAGATACGCAGTATTTT. It translates to CSARDYAGGQTDTQYF.

This clonotype turned up a few times. V is TRBV24-1 and J is TRBJ2-2, with 9 bases that match TRBD1. The CDR3 is 17 amino acids. Germline V gene lookup returns CDR1 KGHDR and CDR2 SFDVKD. Losses at the gene ends were 5 bases for V and 6 bases for J; bases not matched to a gene: 12. CDR3 region: CATSADTGTGRSGELFF. Here the CDR3 DNA reads TGTGCCACCAGTGCCGACACCGGGACAGGGCGGTCCGGGGAGCTGTTTTTT.

The table lists this clonotype with a few counts. The genes are TRBV9 and TRBJ2-3, with D unclear. From germline, CDR1 is SGDLS and CDR2 YYNGEE. The CDR3 spans 14 residues. V was cut by 4 bases and J by 0 bases, with 9 bases left in between. The CDR3 DNA follows: TGTGCCAGCAGCACCAGGAGTAGCACAGATACGCAGTATTTT. Amino acid sequence: CASSTRSSTDTQYF.

The genes are TRBV3-1 and TRBJ2-1; 7 bases map to TRBD1. The CDR3 loop spans 19 amino acids. Germline lookup yields CDR1 LGHDT and CDR2 YNNKEL (reference sequence). J was trimmed by 5 bases and V by 4 bases; bases with no gene match: 20. The CDR3 bases are TGTGCCAGCAGCCTATCAGCCGGACAGGAGCTTAGTCAAGACAATGAGCAGTTCTTC. This translates into CASSLSAGQELSQDNEQFF.

This clonotype appeared many times. V gene TRBV5-6 combines with J gene TRBJ1-1; D unclear. The CDR3 totals 12 residues. V was clipped by 4 bases and J by 5 bases, with 9 bases between them. The germline CDR1 and CDR2 sequences are SGHDT and YYEEEE. The CDR3 DNA sequence: TGTGCCAGCAGCCGTCGGAGGACTGAAGCTTTCTTT. This codes for CASSRRRTEAFF.

This clonotype was found many times. The chain uses TRBV11-2 and TRBJ2-7; D is unclear. The V gene's germline CDR1 is SGHAT and CDR2 FQNNGV. The CDR3 extends over 12 amino acids. Trimming took 2 bases from V and 5 from J, leaving 7 bases between them. The CDR3 DNA reads as TGTGCCAGCAGCTTATTCATCGACGAGCAGTACTTC. Amino acids: CASSLFIDEQYF.

With respect to this clonotype: The junction and the germline gene differ at one end; a read error may be behind it. The rearrangement uses TRBV7-7 and TRBJ2-5; 10 bases map to TRBD2. CDR3 length: 15 residues. Germline V gene lookup returns CDR1 SSHAT and CDR2 FNYEAQ (reference sequence). This CDR3 reads CASSLAGGDKEIQYF. CDR3 sequence (DNA): TGTGCTAGCAGCTTAGCGGGGGGCGATAAGGAGATCCAGTACTTC.

In its sample, this clonotype was seen many times. The chain employs TRBV7-9 and TRBJ2-5; 10 nucleotides align to TRBD2. Germline CDR1 is SEHNR and CDR2 is FQNEAQ (reference sequence). V was clipped by 3 bases and J by 1 base; unmatched bases: 8. This CDR3 is built from 17 residues. The CDR3 DNA follows: TGTGCCAGCAGCTTGCTAGCGGGAGAGGGATTCCAAGAGACCCAGTACTTC. Translating it yields CASSLLAGEGFQETQYF.

The chain uses TRBV28 and TRBJ2-1; 8 bases fit TRBD2. There are 15 residues in the CDR3. Germline V gives CDR1 MDHEN, CDR2 SYDVKM. The junction had 9 bases not matched to a gene; V was cut back by 5 bases and J by 6 bases. The CDR3 DNA reads as TGTGCCAGCAGTCACCAACTGGCGGGAGGCAATGAGCAGTTCTTC. Amino acids: CASSHQLAGGNEQFF. Together with reference TRBV28 and TRBJ2-1, the CDR3 gives the full variable domain: DVKVTQSSRYLVKRTGEKVFLECVQDMDHENMFWYRQDPGLGLRLIYFSYDVKMKEKGDIPEGYSVSREKKERFSLILESASTNQTSMYLCASSHQLAGGNEQFFGPGTRLTVL.

The J gene is TRBJ1-5, the V gene TRBV27; D perhaps matches TRBD1 (5 bases). Germline values: CDR1 MNHEY, CDR2 SMNVEV (reference sequence). Trimming left V 6 bases short and J 6 bases short, with 12 bases between. The CDR3 loop spans 13 amino acids. The CDR3 DNA sequence: TGTGCCAGCAGCGAGGCAGGGTCTCAGCCCCAGCATTTT. Its protein product is CASSEAGSQPQHF.

There are a few counts of this clonotype. V gene TRBV7-9 combines with J gene TRBJ2-2, with no clear D. This CDR3 has 14 residues. V shed 2 bases and J shed 0 bases, with 4 bases lying between them. From germline, CDR1 is SEHNR and CDR2 FQNEAQ (reference sequence). This chain's CDR3 is CASSLNTNTGELFF. CDR3 bases: TGTGCCAGCAGCTTAAACACGAACACCGGGGAGCTGTTTTTT.

This clonotype was counted at least ten times. The CDR3 region is CASTTVAKTDTDTQYF. DNA for the CDR3: TGTGCCAGCACGACTGTCGCTAAGACAGACACAGATACGCAGTATTTT. The rearrangement uses TRBV12-3 or TRBV12-4 and TRBJ2-3; D is possibly TRBD1 (5 bases). The germline V and J ends were trimmed by 7 bases and 2 bases, with 19 bases remaining between them. This CDR3 region has 16 residues.

The chain employs TRBV4-1 and TRBJ1-2; D is unresolved. Germline CDR1 MGHRA, CDR2 YSYEKL. Trimming pared 1 base from V and 0 bases from J, leaving 6 bases between. The CDR3 spans 14 residues. CDR3 protein: CASSQVGANYGYTF. CDR3 nucleotides: TGCGCCAGCAGCCAAGTCGGTGCTAACTATGGCTACACCTTC.

This clonotype was observed a few times. The chain employs TRBV6-1 and TRBJ1-6; D uncertain. Per the germline V gene, CDR1 is MNHNS and CDR2 is SASEGT. CDR3 length equals 13 residues. V was shortened by 6 bases and J by 6 bases, with 9 bases between the two germline ends. The CDR3 region has the DNA TGTGCCAGCAGGGTCTTGGGTAATTCACCCCTCCACTTT. The encoded protein is CASRVLGNSPLHF.

This clonotype was detected many times. This chain connects TRBV30 to TRBJ2-3; D perhaps matches TRBD2 (5 bases). Germline CDR1 reads GTSNPN; CDR2 reads SVGIG (reference sequence). CDR3 length: 14 amino acids. The germline V and J ends were trimmed by 2 bases and 6 bases, with 15 bases remaining between them. The CDR3 loop is CAWSPRTWPDTQYF. The CDR3 DNA sequence: TGTGCCTGGAGTCCCCGGACTTGGCCGGATACGCAGTATTTT.

This clonotype was observed a handful of times. This chain uses TRBV6-1 with TRBJ1-2, with 9 bases lining up with TRBD1. The CDR3 contains 12 residues. V dropped 8 bases and J dropped 6; count of bases not matched to a gene: 4. Germline CDR1 is MNHNS and CDR2 is SASEGT. This CDR3 is CASGTGGHGYTF. The CDR3 DNA sequence: TGTGCCAGCGGAACAGGGGGCCATGGCTACACCTTC.

Details on this clonotype: Likely a read error: the CDR3 ends without its conserved phenylalanine or tryptophan. V is TRBV27 and J is TRBJ1-1; D remains ambiguous. The germline V gene encodes CDR1 MNHEY and CDR2 SMNVEV (reference sequence). This CDR3 contains 15 residues. Between the trimmed V and J ends, which lost 0 bases and 3 bases, there was a span of 11 bases. CDR3 sequence (DNA): TGTGCCAGCAGTTTATCTGTATACCAATACACTGAAGCTTTCCTT. Translating it yields CASSLSVYQYTEAFL.